The 12 T cell receptor beta chains in this list originate from one sample, sequenced in a study of cytomegalovirus exposure and HLA in healthy donors. PCR primers comprised 60 Vbeta and 13 Jbeta primers. Measured with immunoSEQ multiplex PCR; TCRdb has only the in-frame clones, and not every one. In total, the table holds about 140,000 clones. The specimen sequenced was PBMCs. These receptors all come from a man in his forties in good health and CMV-seronegative.

V and J are TRBV5-8 and TRBJ1-5; TRBD1 matches 9 bases. CDR3 length: 16 residues. CDR1 and CDR2 (germline): SGHTS, YDEGEE. The V segment lost 0 bases and the J segment 7 bases; nucleotides outside the gene matches: 8. CDR3 sequence reads: CASSLARDRAGQPQHF. CDR3 bases: TGTGCCAGCAGCTTGGCCCGGGACAGGGCGGGCCAGCCCCAGCATTTT.

The chain joins TRBV9 to TRBJ2-7, with a weak D call TRBD2 (7 bases). In germline, CDR1 is SGDLS, CDR2 YYNGEE. CDR3 size: 15 residues. V gave up 3 bases and J gave up 2 bases, with 15 bases separating them. CDR3 sequence (DNA): TGTGCCAGCAGCGCCCAGGCCGGGGGGCCCTACGAGCAGTACTTC. Amino acids: CASSAQAGGPYEQYF.

The chain recombines TRBV7-6 with TRBJ2-1, with 7 bases aligning to TRBD1. The CDR3 is 16 amino acids. Germline V gene lookup returns CDR1 SGHVS and CDR2 FNYEAQ. Trimming at V came to 0 bases and at J to 4 bases, leaving 6 bases not matched to a gene. In nucleotides, the CDR3 is TGTGCCAGCAGCTTAGCGGGCAGGGGGTCTTACAATGAGCAGTTCTTC. Protein: CASSLAGRGSYNEQFF.

The V call is TRBV11-2, the J call TRBJ2-3; 7 bases agree with TRBD2. The junction had 1 base not matched to a gene; V was cut back by 0 bases and J by 1 base. CDR3 length equals 15 residues. Germline lookup yields CDR1 SGHAT and CDR2 FQNNGV. As DNA, the CDR3 is TGTGCCAGCAGCTTAGATCGGGGGGGCACAGATACGCAGTATTTT. Translation: CASSLDRGGTDTQYF.

The chain is built from TRBV9 and TRBJ2-3, with TRBD1 matching over 10 bases. The V and J ends lost 4 bases and 3 bases, in that order; junction bases with no gene match: 5. CDR1 is SGDLS and CDR2 is YYNGEE in the germline V gene. The CDR3 is 15 residues long. CDR3 in DNA: TGTGCCAGCAGCCCGTGGACAGGGGGTACAGATACGCAGTATTTT. The encoded protein is CASSPWTGGTDTQYF.

J is TRBJ2-3 and V is TRBV11-2; D perhaps matches TRBD2 (6 bases). Germline-derived CDR1 and CDR2 are SGHAT and FQNNGV. V lost 2 bases, J lost 2 bases, and 14 bases lay in between. The CDR3 runs 16 residues. The CDR3 region has the DNA TGTGCCAGCAGCTTAAAGCTCTTAGCGGACACAGATACGCAGTATTTT. It yields the protein CASSLKLLADTDTQYF.

The chain recombines TRBV7-8 with TRBJ1-5; D gene ambiguous. V lost 1 base, J lost 7 bases, and 17 bases lay in between. The CDR3 covers 16 residues. The germline V gene encodes CDR1 SGHVS and CDR2 FQNEAQ. For the CDR3, the DNA is TGTGCCAGCAGCTTAGGATTCGGGGAGGTGAGACAGCCCCAGCATTTT. This translates into CASSLGFGEVRQPQHF.

The chain links TRBV7-2 to TRBJ2-7, with unresolved D. V lost 1 base and J lost 2, with 3 bases in between. Germline CDR1 is SGHTA and CDR2 is FQGNSA. The CDR3 totals 12 residues. The DNA for the CDR3 is TGTGCCAGCAGCTTAGACACCTACGAGCAGTACTTC. Residues: CASSLDTYEQYF.

The rearrangement links TRBV10-3 to TRBJ1-2, with 8 bases that match TRBD1. The germline CDR1 and CDR2 sequences are ENHRY and SYGVKD. Unmatched junction bases numbered 6, after V lost 5 bases and J lost 7 bases. The CDR3 is 13 amino acids. CDR3 residues: CAISLDRVTGYTF. CDR3 sequence (DNA): TGTGCCATCAGTTTGGACAGGGTCACTGGCTACACCTTC.

The chain carries TRBV4-2 and TRBJ1-4; D might be TRBD1 (5 bases). Deletions cut 4 bases from V and 8 bases from J, with 14 bases between. This CDR3 is 14 amino acids long. Germline values: CDR1 LGHNA, CDR2 YNFKEQ. The CDR3 sequence is CASSLGELDEKLFF. The CDR3 DNA reads as TGTGCCAGCAGCCTAGGGGAATTGGACGAAAAACTGTTTTTT.

V and J are TRBV20-1 and TRBJ2-5, with D hard to call. Trimming removed 3 bases at V and 5 bases at J, with 7 bases between. CDR3 length equals 11 residues. The V gene's germline CDR1 is DFQATT and CDR2 SNEGSKA (reference sequence). Here the CDR3 DNA reads TGCAGTGCTAGCGTCGGGGAGACCCAGTACTTC. As protein: CSASVGETQYF.

The rearrangement uses TRBV7-2 and TRBJ2-6; no firm D call. V was clipped by 1 base and J by 4 bases, with 8 bases between them. CDR3 size: 15 residues. Germline V gene data show CDR1 as SGHTA and CDR2 as FQGNSA. CDR3 loop: CASSLGAAGANVLTF. DNA of the CDR3: TGTGCCAGCAGCTTAGGAGCTGCAGGGGCCAACGTCCTGACTTTC.